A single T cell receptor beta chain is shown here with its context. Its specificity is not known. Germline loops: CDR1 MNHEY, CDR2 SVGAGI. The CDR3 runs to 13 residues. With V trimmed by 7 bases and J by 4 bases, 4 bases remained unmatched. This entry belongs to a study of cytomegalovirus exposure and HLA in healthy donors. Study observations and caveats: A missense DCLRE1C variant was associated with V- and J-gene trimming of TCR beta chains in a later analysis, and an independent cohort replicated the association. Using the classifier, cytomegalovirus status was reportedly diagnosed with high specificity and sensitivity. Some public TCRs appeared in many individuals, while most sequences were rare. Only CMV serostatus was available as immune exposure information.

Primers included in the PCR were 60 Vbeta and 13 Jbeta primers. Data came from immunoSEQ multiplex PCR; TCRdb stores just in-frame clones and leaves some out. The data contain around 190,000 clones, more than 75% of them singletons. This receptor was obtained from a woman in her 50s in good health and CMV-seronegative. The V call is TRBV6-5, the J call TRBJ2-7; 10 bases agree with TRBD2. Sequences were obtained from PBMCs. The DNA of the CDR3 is TGTGCCAGCACGAGCGGGGGGGCGTACGAGCAGTACTTC. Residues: CASTSGGAYEQYF.